The rows below give T cell receptor beta chains drawn from one sample of a study of T cell repertoires in cytomegalovirus infection. TCRdb passed the reads through MiXCR, listing each CDR3 protein once. This sample has about 680,000 distinct CDR3 sequences, with 20% to 25% found just once. Specimen: CD8+ T cells from PBMCs. These receptors were collected from a human donor in good health (CMV status not recorded). Some clones in this sample may be carry-over from other donors' samples. The CDR3 runs from the conserved cysteine through the conserved F or W. D genes are given only for firm matches. Not all rows give a size; the values are once, few, many and, for expanded clones, a class.

V: TRBV7-2; J: TRBJ2-5; length: 12; D: -; size: many; CDR3: CASSGTSPAQYF; DNA: TGTGCCAGCAGCGGGACTTCCCCGGCCCAGTACTTC
V: TRBV7-9; J: TRBJ2-6; length: 15; D: -; size: many; CDR3: CASSPTDSGANVLTF; DNA: TGTGCCAGCAGCCCGACCGACTCTGGGGCCAACGTCCTGACTTTC
V: TRBV2; J: TRBJ1-5; length: 16; D: -; size: -; CDR3: CASSEAWTDSNQPQHF; DNA: TGTGCCAGCAGTGAAGCATGGACAGATAGCAATCAGCCCCAGCATTTT
V: TRBV7-6; J: TRBJ2-1; length: 16; D: -; size: many; CDR3: CASSLERLSSYNEQFF; DNA: TGTGCCAGCAGCTTGGAGCGGTTAAGCTCCTACAATGAGCAGTTCTTC
V: TRBV6-2/TRBV6-3; J: TRBJ1-5; length: 15; D: -; size: few; CDR3: CASSYSGEGNQPQHF; DNA: TGTGCCAGCAGTTATTCCGGGGAGGGCAATCAGCCCCAGCATTTT
V: TRBV29-1; J: TRBJ1-2; length: 15; D: -; size: few; CDR3: CSVFGRRDANYGYTF; DNA: TGCAGCGTTTTTGGGCGGCGCGACGCTAACTATGGCTACACCTTC
V: TRBV12-3/TRBV12-4; J: TRBJ1-5; length: 15; D: -; size: many; CDR3: CASSLLWGGNQPQHF; DNA: TGTGCCAGCAGCCTCCTCTGGGGGGGCAATCAGCCCCAGCATTTT
V: TRBV7-9; J: TRBJ1-1; length: 15; D: -; size: few; CDR3: CASSAPGHSNTEAFF; DNA: TGTGCCAGCAGCGCGCCGGGACACTCTAACACTGAAGCTTTCTTT
V: TRBV7-9; J: TRBJ2-3; length: 15; D: -; size: many; CDR3: CASSREGLTGDTQYF; DNA: TGTGCCAGCAGCCGAGAGGGCTTAACAGGGGATACGCAGTATTTT
V: TRBV19; J: TRBJ2-2; length: 17; D: TRBD2; size: -; CDR3: CATKNSGAFSNTGELFF; DNA: TGTGCCACGAAGAATAGCGGGGCTTTTTCGAACACCGGGGAGCTGTTTTTT
V: TRBV14; J: TRBJ2-1; length: 17; D: TRBD2; size: -; CDR3: CASSRVTSGGLYNEQFF; DNA: TGTGCCAGCAGCCGCGTGACTAGCGGGGGTCTCTACAATGAGCAGTTCTTC
V: TRBV6-6; J: TRBJ2-3; length: 19; D: -; size: many; CDR3: CASSYLPWGGRGRTDTQYF; DNA: TGTGCCAGCAGTTACCTCCCCTGGGGGGGGCGGGGTCGCACAGATACGCAGTATTTT
V: TRBV10-2; J: TRBJ2-5; length: 14; D: -; size: few; CDR3: CATFKQGDQETQYF; DNA: TGCGCCACCTTTAAACAGGGCGATCAAGAGACCCAGTACTTC
V: TRBV28; J: TRBJ2-4; length: 18; D: -; size: few; CDR3: CASKPGPPEGPAKNIQYF; DNA: TGTGCCAGCAAACCGGGACCCCCCGAGGGTCCGGCCAAAAACATTCAGTACTTC
V: TRBV7-9; J: TRBJ2-2; length: 18; D: -; size: many; CDR3: CASSSNEGRESVTGELFF; DNA: TGTGCCAGCAGCTCCAACGAGGGCAGGGAATCGGTCACCGGGGAGCTGTTTTTT
V: TRBV12-3/TRBV12-4; J: TRBJ2-2; length: 14; D: -; size: many; CDR3: CASSLYHSTGELFF; DNA: TGTGCCAGCAGTTTATATCACAGCACCGGGGAGCTGTTTTTT
V: TRBV4-3; J: TRBJ1-1; length: 15; D: -; size: few; CDR3: CASSPSWTAVYEAFF; DNA: TGCGCCAGCAGCCCTAGCTGGACAGCGGTTTATGAAGCTTTCTTT
V: TRBV29-1; J: TRBJ2-1; length: 11; D: -; size: once; CDR3: CSVDPGNEQFF; DNA: TGCAGCGTTGATCCGGGGAATGAGCAGTTCTTC
V: TRBV7-6; J: TRBJ2-1; length: 16; D: TRBD1; size: once; CDR3: CASSLKDRDESNEQFF; DNA: TGTGCCAGCAGCTTAAAGGACAGGGATGAGAGCAATGAGCAGTTCTTC
V: TRBV6-2/TRBV6-3; J: TRBJ2-2; length: 14; D: -; size: -; CDR3: CASSKTVNTGELFF; DNA: TGTGCCAGCAGTAAGACAGTGAACACCGGGGAGCTGTTTTTT
V: TRBV29-1; J: TRBJ2-1; length: 15; D: TRBD2; size: -; CDR3: CSVEPTSEIYNEQFF; DNA: TGCAGCGTTGAGCCGACTAGCGAAATTTACAATGAGCAGTTCTTC
V: TRBV20-1; J: TRBJ2-3; length: 17; D: TRBD1; size: many; CDR3: CSAWVRDRVQLFDTQYF; DNA: TGCAGTGCTTGGGTCCGGGACAGGGTCCAACTCTTTGATACGCAGTATTTT